The 26 T cell receptor beta chains below were found in one sample sequenced in a study of blood T cell repertoires in COVID-19. The method was immunoSEQ multiplex PCR; TCRdb's version includes in-frame clones alone and lacks a portion of them. The table shows a few hundred thousand clones, with 70% to 90% occurring only once. The material sequenced was PBMCs or T cells enriched from blood (not recorded which). These receptor sequences come from a woman aged 18-29 years who had been exposed to COVID-19.

This rearrangement joins TRBV24-1 to TRBJ1-2, with TRBD1 matching 7 bases. The germline V gene has CDR1 KGHDR and CDR2 SFDVKD. The CDR3 totals 16 residues. V lost 2 bases, J lost 8 bases, and 13 bases stayed unmatched. The CDR3 loop is CATSDYRTGHTGGYTF. As DNA, the CDR3 is TGTGCCACCAGTGATTACCGGACAGGCCACACGGGGGGCTACACCTTC.

This chain joins TRBV7-3 and TRBJ2-3; 9 bases match TRBD2. The CDR3 consists of 15 residues. V shed 1 base, J shed 4 bases, and the junction held 3 bases outside the gene matches. CDR1 is SGHTA and CDR2 is FQGTGA in the germline V gene. CDR3 nucleotide sequence: TGTGCCAGCAGCTTAAGCGGGGGGGCCTCAGATACGCAGTATTTT. It codes for CASSLSGGASDTQYF.

This clone was seen a single time. The chain combines TRBV7-2 with TRBJ2-7, with D maybe TRBD2 (6 bases). V lost 5 bases and J 2 bases, leaving 13 bases between the germline ends. Per germline, CDR1 SGHTA and CDR2 FQGNSA. The CDR3 loop spans 14 amino acids. The CDR3 is CASSQAGLAYEQYF. CDR3 DNA sequence: TGTGCCAGCAGCCAAGCGGGCCTCGCCTACGAGCAGTACTTC.

A few counts support this clone. The V and J genes are TRBV2 and TRBJ1-5; D is possibly TRBD1 (6 bases). Germline V gives CDR1 SNHLY, CDR2 FYNNEI. V shed 5 bases and J shed 5 bases, with 10 bases lying between them. This CDR3 has 13 residues. CDR3 bases: TGTGCCAGCAGTCGGCAGGGGTATCAGCCCCAGCATTTT. This translates into CASSRQGYQPQHF.

The genes are TRBV6-1 and TRBJ2-5; 8 bases are shared with TRBD1. V was clipped by 3 bases and J by 6 bases; unmatched bases: 3. CDR1 and CDR2 (germline): MNHNS, SASEGT. The CDR3 sequence is 13 residues long. The CDR3 here is CASSEDRVQTQYF. CDR3 coding DNA: TGTGCCAGCAGTGAGGACAGGGTGCAGACCCAGTACTTC.

The chain is built from TRBV4-3 and TRBJ2-7; maybe TRBD1 (6 bases). Trimming pared 3 bases from V and 2 bases from J, leaving 11 bases between. The CDR3 length is 14 residues. Germline CDR1 reads LGHNA; CDR2 reads YSLEER. The CDR3 spells CASSHGTGTYEQYF. The CDR3 nucleotides read TGCGCCAGCAGCCACGGAACAGGGACCTACGAGCAGTACTTC.

The rearrangement joins TRBV18 to TRBJ2-5; 8 bases align to TRBD1. J gave up 4 bases and V 3 bases, and 4 bases lay outside the gene matches. Germline V gene data show CDR1 as KGHSH and CDR2 as LQKENI. The CDR3 extends over 14 amino acids. The CDR3 region is CASSPMDRVETQYF. CDR3 bases: TGTGCCAGCTCACCTATGGACAGGGTAGAGACCCAGTACTTC.

V and J are TRBV5-4 and TRBJ2-7, with 9 bases identical to TRBD1. V lost 4 bases, J lost 2 bases, and 4 bases stayed unmatched. The CDR3 sequence is 14 residues long. CDR1 SGHNT and CDR2 YYREEE come from the germline V gene (reference sequence). CDR3 bases: TGTGCCAGCAGCCGGGGACAGGGCCCCTACGAGCAGTACTTC. Its protein product is CASSRGQGPYEQYF.

The chain joins TRBV2 to TRBJ2-7; possible D gene TRBD2, 6 bases. The CDR3 runs 12 residues. The ends were cut back, 2 bases at V and 7 bases at J, with 9 bases in the middle. Germline CDR1 SNHLY, CDR2 FYNNEI. This CDR3 is CASSESRGEQYF. The CDR3 region has the DNA TGTGCCAGCAGTGAATCCCGGGGGGAGCAGTACTTC.

This chain connects TRBV10-3 to TRBJ2-5, with 11 positions matching TRBD1. The CDR3 consists of 15 residues. The V and J ends lost 3 bases and 2 bases, in that order; junction bases with no gene match: 2. Germline CDR1 ENHRY, CDR2 SYGVKD. This CDR3 is CAISDRDRGQETQYF. The DNA for the CDR3 is TGTGCCATCAGTGACCGGGACAGGGGGCAAGAGACCCAGTACTTC.

The rearrangement uses TRBV18 and TRBJ1-4; 9 positions match TRBD1. The J segment lost 5 bases and the V segment lost 3 bases, leaving 7 bases of the junction unmatched. The CDR3 length is 16 residues. Germline V gene data show CDR1 as KGHSH and CDR2 as LQKENI. The CDR3 DNA sequence: TGTGCCAGCTCACCCCTGACCGGGACAGGGAATGAAAAACTGTTTTTT. It yields the protein CASSPLTGTGNEKLFF.

Only one count was recorded for this clone. The chain employs TRBV7-2 and TRBJ1-1; D is ambiguous. The CDR3 sequence is 15 residues long. Germline V gene data show CDR1 as SGHTA and CDR2 as FQGNSA. V lost 1 base to trimming and J lost 3 bases, with 12 bases between them. This CDR3 is CASSLEIGVYTEAFF. CDR3 DNA sequence: TGTGCCAGCAGCTTAGAGATCGGGGTTTACACTGAAGCTTTCTTT.

This chain connects TRBV30 to TRBJ1-5; D gene uncertain. The V end was cut by 3 bases, the J end by 10 bases, with 13 bases between. CDR3 length: 12 residues. Germline V CDR1 and CDR2: GTSNPN, SVGIG (reference sequence). The CDR3 loop is CAWSTRSSPQHF. CDR3 in DNA: TGTGCCTGGAGCACGAGGAGTAGCCCCCAGCATTTT.

J is TRBJ1-2 and V is TRBV3-1 (or the pseudogene TRBV3-2), with TRBD1 matching over 9 bases. V dropped 5 bases and J dropped 4; count of bases not matched to a gene: 8. Germline CDR1 is LGHDT and CDR2 is YNNKEL (reference sequence). The CDR3 runs 15 residues. DNA for the CDR3: TGTGCCAGCAGCGCCCGGGACAGGGAGGGCTATGGCTACACCTTC. This encodes CASSARDREGYGYTF.

The chain recombines TRBV29-1 with TRBJ1-2; possibly TRBD1 for D (6 bases). V lost 4 bases and J 8 bases, leaving 20 bases between the germline ends. This CDR3 has 14 amino acids. Looked up from germline, CDR1 is SQVTM and CDR2 is ANQGSEA. CDR3 nucleotides: TGCAGCGTTGTCCCACTCCAGGGGATCGGAGGCTACACCTTC. Its protein product is CSVVPLQGIGGYTF.

The genes are TRBV7-2 and TRBJ2-7, with 8 bases lining up with TRBD1. V trimming: 4 bases; J trimming: 2 bases; junction bases outside the gene matches: 4. Germline V gives CDR1 SGHTA, CDR2 FQGNSA. The CDR3 length is 14 residues. CDR3 amino acids: CASSSGQGTYEQYF. The CDR3 DNA sequence: TGTGCCAGCAGCTCCGGACAGGGAACCTACGAGCAGTACTTC.

About this clone: Other DNA sequences within the sample encode an identical CDR3. This sequence joins TRBV3-1 (or the pseudogene TRBV3-2) and TRBJ2-7; no firm D call. CDR1 is LGHDT, CDR2 YNNKEL, per germline (reference sequence). The CDR3 is made up of 11 amino acids. Trimming removed 1 base from V and 7 bases from J, with 5 bases in between. This CDR3 reads CASSQAGEQYF. Here the CDR3 DNA reads TGTGCCAGCAGCCAAGCCGGGGAGCAGTACTTC.

The chain has TRBV7-3 and TRBJ2-5; TRBD2 matches at 7 bases. Germline CDR1 is SGHTA and CDR2 is FQGTGA. Trimming removed 6 bases from V and 2 bases from J; junction bases left unmatched: 9. The CDR3 totals 15 residues. Here the CDR3 reads CASSYASGGQETQYF. The CDR3 bases are TGTGCCAGCAGTTACGCTAGCGGAGGGCAAGAGACCCAGTACTTC.

The chain uses TRBV16 and TRBJ2-7, with D tentatively TRBD1 (5 bases). V lost 4 bases to trimming and J lost 2 bases, with 12 bases between them. The germline gives CDR1 KGHSY, CDR2 FQNENV. The CDR3 consists of 14 residues. CDR3 in DNA: TGTGCCAGCAGCCCTGACAGAATGACCTACGAGCAGTACTTC. It yields the protein CASSPDRMTYEQYF.

This sequence joins TRBV18 and TRBJ2-7, with D perhaps TRBD2 (6 bases). Looked up from germline, CDR1 is KGHSH and CDR2 is LQKENI. V lost 5 bases, J lost 6 bases, and 23 bases lay in between. CDR3 size: 16 residues. CDR3 protein: CASSSYTGTGEGEQYF. CDR3 coding DNA: TGTGCCAGCTCATCGTATACCGGGACGGGAGAAGGCGAGCAGTACTTC.

This chain links TRBV4-2 with TRBJ1-3; TRBD1 matches 7 bases. Germline V gives CDR1 LGHNA, CDR2 YNFKEQ. V lost 3 bases to trimming and J lost 0 bases; unmatched junction nucleotides: 5. The CDR3 is 16 amino acids. The CDR3 spells CASSQQQGTSGNTIYF. The CDR3 DNA follows: TGTGCCAGCAGCCAGCAACAGGGGACCTCTGGAAACACCATATATTTT.

The CDR3 sequence: CASSRGAGGDGELFF. The CDR3 region has the DNA TGTGCCAGCAGCAGAGGAGCGGGTGGGGACGGGGAGCTGTTTTTT. V and J are TRBV4-2 and TRBJ2-2; a weak D match, TRBD2 (6 bases). The CDR3 extends over 15 amino acids. V was trimmed by 5 bases and J by 7 bases, leaving 17 bases between them. The germline V gene has CDR1 LGHNA and CDR2 YNFKEQ.

Details on this clone: The sample holds other DNA sequences that translate to the same CDR3. The chain uses TRBV28 and TRBJ2-7; 7 bases map to TRBD2. V trimming: 3 bases; J trimming: 4 bases; junction bases outside the gene matches: 6. CDR3 length: 14 residues. Germline V gene lookup returns CDR1 MDHEN and CDR2 SYDVKM. The DNA for the CDR3 is TGTGCCAGCAGTTTGGGGGGGACCCCGTACGAGCAGTACTTC. It codes for CASSLGGTPYEQYF.

This chain joins TRBV5-1 and TRBJ2-1; 7 nucleotides match TRBD2. The V segment lost 2 bases and the J segment 4 bases; nucleotides outside the gene matches: 3. CDR3 length: 14 residues. The germline V gene encodes CDR1 SGHRS and CDR2 YFSETQ. Here the CDR3 DNA reads TGCGCCAGCAGCTTAACTAGCGCATACAATGAGCAGTTCTTC. It encodes CASSLTSAYNEQFF.

The chain links TRBV6-5 to TRBJ1-1; D might be TRBD1 (5 bases). Trimming took 8 bases from V and 6 from J, leaving 7 bases between them. Germline V lookup: CDR1 MNHEY, CDR2 SVGAGI. This CDR3 has 10 residues. The CDR3 nucleotides are TGTGCCAGCGGAGGGGCTGAAGCTTTCTTT. Amino acid sequence: CASGGAEAFF.

A few counts support this clone. The chain has TRBV28 and TRBJ1-2; D is undetermined. The CDR3 has 12 amino acids. Germline values: CDR1 MDHEN, CDR2 SYDVKM. Trimming left V 5 bases short and J 4 bases short, with 8 bases between. CDR3 bases: TGTGCCAGCAGTCCCCCAGGCTATGGCTACACCTTC. It specifies CASSPPGYGYTF.